The rows below give T cell receptor beta chains drawn from one sample of a study of cytomegalovirus exposure and HLA in healthy donors. Profiling relied on immunoSEQ multiplex PCR, and the TCRdb table lists in-frame clones only, not all of them. The table shows around 130,000 clones, with 75% to 90% occurring only once. The source material was PBMCs. These receptors all stem from a woman aged 30 to 39 in good health and CMV-seropositive. The CDR3 runs from the conserved cysteine through the conserved F or W.

v_gene | CDR3aa
TRBV30 | CACSSTQAINEKLFF
TRBV7-8 | CASSLDRGGYTF
TRBV30 | CAWRGRGGRQPQHF
TRBV18 | CASSSTSNNSPLHF
TRBV7-3 | CASSWTSGSSYEQYF
TRBV29-1 | CSVGGGGADTQYF
TRBV7-8 | CASSLRTGTNEKLFF
TRBV19 | CASSNPLTGVGEAFF
TRBV19 | CASTRLSRGSNEKLFF
TRBV2 | CASSDDRAQETQYF
TRBV19 | CASSALVSGTGELFF
TRBV27 | CASSLAGGPSHEQYF
TRBV5-1 | CASTLRPTGQGVNYGYTF
TRBV2 | CASSESRAGKQPQHF
TRBV6-5 | CASNQRGADGYTF
TRBV6-5 | CASSYSWTGNAEAFF
TRBV30 | CAWSPSGGYGYTF
TRBV30 | CAWSVGSFNQPQHF
TRBV6-1 | CASTGEWGTDTQYF
TRBV5-1 | CASSLGRGRSYEQYF
TRBV29-1 | CSVSDRSDTGELFF
TRBV2 | CASSGRDRNQPQHF
TRBV6-5 | CASSSLDRGGGYGYTF
TRBV27 | CASSPLLAGGSDTQYF
TRBV15 | CATSRGHTSNQPQHF
TRBV28 | CASREGKSGISREQYF
TRBV19 | CASKGREAFF
TRBV28 | CASSSLGYRNAFF
TRBV4-2 | CASSQDQGLSSYNEQFF
TRBV9 | CASSELAGSYEQYF
TRBV6-1 | CASILDRANTEAFF
TRBV11-2 | CASRQNRVEGYTF
TRBV5-8 | CASSLGTGSGEAFF
TRBV6-5 | CASSSGVTYEQYF
TRBV14 | CASSQMAQGSSEQYF
TRBV6-4 | CASSDGTGGNEQFF
TRBV5-1 | CASKLEVNTEAFF
TRBV30 | CAWRGGDAGRADTQYF
TRBV2 | CASSESGQNIQYF
TRBV5-1 | CASKGTAAFTDTIYF
TRBV2 | CAWSGGSLNEKLFF
TRBV7-9 | CASSDGQGVNYGYTF
TRBV30 | CAWSVGLGAGNTIYF
TRBV28 | CASSPGQGFYGYTF
TRBV28 | CASSFTLNAEAFF
TRBV2 | CASSEFYEQYF
TRBV5-1 | CASSLLAVGQETQYF
TRBV5-8 | CASSLRAGREQYF
TRBV28 | CASSPGGRGGYTF
TRBV29-1 | CSVVWGQSTDTQYF
TRBV2 | CASSRLAATQYF
TRBV30 | CAWSLDSKETQYF
TRBV10-2 | CASSEPNRGRSYNEQFF